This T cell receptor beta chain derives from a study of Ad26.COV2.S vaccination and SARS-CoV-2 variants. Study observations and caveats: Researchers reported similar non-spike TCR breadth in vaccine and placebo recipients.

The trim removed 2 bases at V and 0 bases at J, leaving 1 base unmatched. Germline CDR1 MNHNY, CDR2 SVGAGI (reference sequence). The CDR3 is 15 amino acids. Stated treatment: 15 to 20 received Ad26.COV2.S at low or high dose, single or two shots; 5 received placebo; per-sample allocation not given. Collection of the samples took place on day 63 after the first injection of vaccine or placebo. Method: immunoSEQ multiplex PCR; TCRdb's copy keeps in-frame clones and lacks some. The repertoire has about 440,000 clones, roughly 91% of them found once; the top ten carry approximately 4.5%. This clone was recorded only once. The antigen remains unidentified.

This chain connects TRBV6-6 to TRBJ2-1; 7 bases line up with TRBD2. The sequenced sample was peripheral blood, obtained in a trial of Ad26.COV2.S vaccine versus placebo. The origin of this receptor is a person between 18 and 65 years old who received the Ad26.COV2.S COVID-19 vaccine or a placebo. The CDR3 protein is CASSYGEGSYNEQFF. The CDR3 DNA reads TGTGCCAGCAGTTACGGGGAGGGCTCCTACAATGAGCAGTTCTTC.